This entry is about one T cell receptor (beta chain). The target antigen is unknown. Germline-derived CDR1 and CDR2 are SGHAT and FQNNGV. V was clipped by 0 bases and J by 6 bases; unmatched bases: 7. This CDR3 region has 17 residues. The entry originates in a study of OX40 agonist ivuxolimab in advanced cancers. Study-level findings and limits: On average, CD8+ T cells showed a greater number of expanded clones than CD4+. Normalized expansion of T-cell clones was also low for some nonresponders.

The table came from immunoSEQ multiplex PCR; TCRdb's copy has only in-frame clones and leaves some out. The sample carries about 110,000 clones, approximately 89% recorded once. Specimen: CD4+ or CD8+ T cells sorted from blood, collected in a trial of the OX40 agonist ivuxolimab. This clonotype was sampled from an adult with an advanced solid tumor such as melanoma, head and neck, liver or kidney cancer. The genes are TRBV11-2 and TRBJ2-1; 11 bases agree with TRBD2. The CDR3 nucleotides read TGTGCCAGCAGCTTAGACCTACTAGCGGGAGATAGCAATGAGCAGTTCTTC. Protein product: CASSLDLLAGDSNEQFF.